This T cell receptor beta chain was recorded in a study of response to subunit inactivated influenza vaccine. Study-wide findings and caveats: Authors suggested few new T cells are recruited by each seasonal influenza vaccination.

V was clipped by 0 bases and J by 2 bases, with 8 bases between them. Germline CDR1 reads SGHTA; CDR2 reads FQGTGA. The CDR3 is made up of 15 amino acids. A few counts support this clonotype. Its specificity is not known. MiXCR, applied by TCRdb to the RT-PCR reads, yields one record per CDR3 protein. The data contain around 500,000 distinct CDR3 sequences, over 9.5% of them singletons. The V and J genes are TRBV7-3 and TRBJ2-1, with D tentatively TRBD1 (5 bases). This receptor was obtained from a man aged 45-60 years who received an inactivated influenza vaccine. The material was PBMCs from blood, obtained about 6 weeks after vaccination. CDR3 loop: CASSLTPTAYNEQFF. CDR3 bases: TGTGCCAGCAGCTTAACACCGACAGCCTACAATGAGCAGTTCTTC.